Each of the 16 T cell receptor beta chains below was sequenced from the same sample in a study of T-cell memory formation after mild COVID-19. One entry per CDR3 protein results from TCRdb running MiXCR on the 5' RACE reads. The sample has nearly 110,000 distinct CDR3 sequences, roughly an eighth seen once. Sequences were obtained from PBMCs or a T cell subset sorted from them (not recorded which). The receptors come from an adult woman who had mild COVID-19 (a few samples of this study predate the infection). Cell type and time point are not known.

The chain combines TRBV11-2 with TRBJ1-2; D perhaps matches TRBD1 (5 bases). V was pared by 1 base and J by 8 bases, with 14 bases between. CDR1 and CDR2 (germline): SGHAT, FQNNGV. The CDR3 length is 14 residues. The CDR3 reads CASSLGGWREGYTF. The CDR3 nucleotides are TGTGCCAGCAGCTTAGGGGGGTGGAGGGAAGGCTACACCTTC. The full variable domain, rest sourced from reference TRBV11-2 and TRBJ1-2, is EAGVAQSPRYKIIEKRQSVAFWCNPISGHATLYWYQQILGQGPKLLIQFQNNGVVDDSQLPKDRFSAERLKGVDSTLKIQPAKLEDSAVYLCASSLGGWREGYTFGSGTRLTVV.

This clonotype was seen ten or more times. CDR3 DNA sequence: TGCAGTGCTAGGGCTGGGTGGGAAGAACAAAATAGCAATCAGCCCCAGCATTTT. It yields the protein CSARAGWEEQNSNQPQHF. The gene calls are TRBV20-1 and TRBJ1-5; the D is unclear. This CDR3 has 18 residues. Germline V lookup: CDR1 DFQATT, CDR2 SNEGSKA (reference sequence). Trimming removed 3 bases at V and 0 bases at J, with 21 bases between.

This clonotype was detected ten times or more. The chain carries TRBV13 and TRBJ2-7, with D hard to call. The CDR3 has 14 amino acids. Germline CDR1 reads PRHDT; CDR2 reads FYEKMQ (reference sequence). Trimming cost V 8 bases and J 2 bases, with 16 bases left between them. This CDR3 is CASATSDVPYEQYF. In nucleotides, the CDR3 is TGTGCCAGCGCTACCTCCGACGTCCCCTACGAGCAGTACTTC.

CDR3 in DNA: TGTGCCAGCAGCGTAGACGGCGGGACACGCCCAAAAGACAATGAGCAGTTCTTC. Translating gives CASSVDGGTRPKDNEQFF. This sequence joins TRBV9 and TRBJ2-1, with D perhaps matching TRBD1 or TRBD2 (6 bases each). This CDR3 is 18 amino acids long. Germline CDR1 is SGDLS and CDR2 is YYNGEE. V was clipped by 0 bases and J by 5 bases, with 21 bases between them.

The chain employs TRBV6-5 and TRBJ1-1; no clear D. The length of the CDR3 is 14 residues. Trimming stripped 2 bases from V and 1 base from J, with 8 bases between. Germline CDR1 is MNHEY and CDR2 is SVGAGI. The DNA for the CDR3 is TGTGCCAGCAGTTACAGGCAGGCGAACACTGAAGCTTTCTTT. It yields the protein CASSYRQANTEAFF.

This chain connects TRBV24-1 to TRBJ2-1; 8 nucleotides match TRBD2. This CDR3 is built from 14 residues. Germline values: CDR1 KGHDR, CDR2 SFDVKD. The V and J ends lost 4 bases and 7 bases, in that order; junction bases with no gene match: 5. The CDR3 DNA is TGTGCCACCAGTGAAAGCGGGAGTTTGAATGAGCAGTTCTTC. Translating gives CATSESGSLNEQFF.

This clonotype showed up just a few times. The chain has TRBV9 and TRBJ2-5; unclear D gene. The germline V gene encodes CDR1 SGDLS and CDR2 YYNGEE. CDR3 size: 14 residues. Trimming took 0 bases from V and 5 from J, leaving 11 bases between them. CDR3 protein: CASSVGRSGETQYF. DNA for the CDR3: TGTGCCAGCAGCGTAGGACGAAGTGGGGAGACCCAGTACTTC. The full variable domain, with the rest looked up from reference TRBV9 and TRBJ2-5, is DSGVTQTPKHLITATGQRVTLRCSPRSGDLSVYWYQQSLDQGLQFLIQYYNGEERAKGNILERFSAQQFPDLHSELNLSSLELGDSALYFCASSVGRSGETQYFGPGTRLLVL.

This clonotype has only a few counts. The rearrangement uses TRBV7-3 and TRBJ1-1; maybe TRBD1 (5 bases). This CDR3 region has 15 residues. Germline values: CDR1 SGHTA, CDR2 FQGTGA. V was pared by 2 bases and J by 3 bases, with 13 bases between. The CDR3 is CASSLEETDYTEAFF. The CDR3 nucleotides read TGTGCCAGCAGCTTAGAAGAGACAGACTACACTGAAGCTTTCTTT.

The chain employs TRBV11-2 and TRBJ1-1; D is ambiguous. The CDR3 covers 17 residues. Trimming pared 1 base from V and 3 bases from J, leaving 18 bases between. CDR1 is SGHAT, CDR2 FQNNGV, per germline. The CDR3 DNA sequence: TGTGCCAGCAGCTTAGCAGGCAGGCCTGTGTGGGACACTGAAGCTTTCTTT. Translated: CASSLAGRPVWDTEAFF.

CDR3 nucleotides: TGTGCCAGCAGTGGGGAGTCGGCCTACGAGCAGTACTTC. It yields the protein CASSGESAYEQYF. The rearrangement uses TRBV6-1 and TRBJ2-7; TRBD2 is a possible D gene (5 bases). The CDR3 runs to 13 residues. V was shortened by 4 bases and J by 2 bases, with 9 bases between the two germline ends. Germline V gene data show CDR1 as MNHNS and CDR2 as SASEGT.

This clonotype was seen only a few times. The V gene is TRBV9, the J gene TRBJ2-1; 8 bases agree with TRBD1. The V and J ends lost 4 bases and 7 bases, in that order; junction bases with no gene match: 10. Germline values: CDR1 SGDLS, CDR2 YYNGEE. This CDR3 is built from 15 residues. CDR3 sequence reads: CASSLRDRPGNEQFF. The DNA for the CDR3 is TGTGCCAGCAGCCTCCGGGACAGGCCAGGGAATGAGCAGTTCTTC. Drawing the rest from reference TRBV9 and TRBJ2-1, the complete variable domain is DSGVTQTPKHLITATGQRVTLRCSPRSGDLSVYWYQQSLDQGLQFLIQYYNGEERAKGNILERFSAQQFPDLHSELNLSSLELGDSALYFCASSLRDRPGNEQFFGPGTRLTVL.

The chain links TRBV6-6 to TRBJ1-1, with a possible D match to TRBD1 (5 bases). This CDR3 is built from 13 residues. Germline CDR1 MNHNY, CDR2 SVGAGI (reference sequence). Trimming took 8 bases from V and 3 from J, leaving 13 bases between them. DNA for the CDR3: TGTGCCAGCGGTCTGAGAGGGGACACTGAAGCTTTCTTT. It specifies CASGLRGDTEAFF.

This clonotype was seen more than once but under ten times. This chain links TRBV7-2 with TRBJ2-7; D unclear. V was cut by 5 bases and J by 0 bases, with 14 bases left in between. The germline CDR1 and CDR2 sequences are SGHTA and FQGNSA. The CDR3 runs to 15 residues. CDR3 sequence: CASSAQGRSSYEQYF. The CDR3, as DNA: TGTGCCAGCAGCGCGCAAGGCAGGAGCTCCTACGAGCAGTACTTC.

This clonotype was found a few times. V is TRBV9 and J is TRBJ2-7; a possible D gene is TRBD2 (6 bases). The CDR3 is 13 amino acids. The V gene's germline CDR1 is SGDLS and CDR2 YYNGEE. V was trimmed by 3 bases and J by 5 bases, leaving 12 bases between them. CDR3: CASSATAGNEQYF. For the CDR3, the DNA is TGTGCCAGCAGCGCAACGGCGGGAAACGAGCAGTACTTC.

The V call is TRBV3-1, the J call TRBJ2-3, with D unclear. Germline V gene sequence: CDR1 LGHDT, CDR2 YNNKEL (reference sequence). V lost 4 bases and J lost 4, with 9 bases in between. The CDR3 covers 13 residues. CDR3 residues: CASSPPVADTQYF. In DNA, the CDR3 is TGTGCCAGCAGCCCCCCCGTAGCAGATACGCAGTATTTT.

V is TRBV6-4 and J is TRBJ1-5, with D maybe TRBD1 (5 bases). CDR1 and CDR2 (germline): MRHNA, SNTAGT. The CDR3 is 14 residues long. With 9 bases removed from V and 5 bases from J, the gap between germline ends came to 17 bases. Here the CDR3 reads CARPTAKGDQPQHF. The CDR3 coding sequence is TGTGCCAGACCGACAGCTAAAGGCGATCAGCCCCAGCATTTT.